Each of the 19 T cell receptor beta chains below was sequenced from the same sample in a study of control samples from healthy donors and cancer patients. Sequencing was performed with immunoSEQ multiplex PCR; in TCRdb, only in-frame clones are kept and a portion is missing. The profile covers some 130,000 clones, with 80% to 95% appearing a single time and 4.5% to 7% taken by the ten largest. Input material: blood. All receptors come from a man younger than 35 in good health.

On this clone itself: At one boundary the junction diverges from the germline segment, which might be a read error. The gene calls are TRBV7-9 and TRBJ1-2; D is unresolved. CDR1 SEHNR and CDR2 FQNEAQ come from the germline V gene (reference sequence). The length of the CDR3 is 12 residues. CDR3 in amino acids: CASSLGQERSSF. The CDR3 DNA follows: TGTGCCAGCAGCTTAGGGCAGGAACGGTCTTCCTTC. Filled out from reference TRBV7-9 and TRBJ1-2, the complete variable domain reads DTGVSQNPRHKITKRGQNVTFRCDPISEHNRLYWYRQTLGQGPEFLTYFQNEAQLEKSRLLSDRFSAERPKGSFSTLEIQRTEQGDSAMYLCASSLGQERSSFGSGTRLTVV.

V and J are TRBV7-3 and TRBJ2-1, with D hard to call. Trimming left V 5 bases short and J 3 bases short, with 17 bases between. The CDR3 extends over 16 amino acids. The germline gives CDR1 SGHTA, CDR2 FQGTGA. CDR3 loop: CASSDQVRAGYNEQFF. The CDR3 DNA reads TGTGCCAGCAGCGATCAAGTCCGGGCAGGCTACAATGAGCAGTTCTTC.

This clone appeared a single time. The gene calls are TRBV2 and TRBJ1-1; D is perhaps TRBD1 (5 bases). In germline, CDR1 is SNHLY, CDR2 FYNNEI. The CDR3 spans 15 residues. Trimming took off 6 bases at V and 5 bases at J, with 19 bases between the two ends. CDR3 nucleotides: TGTGCCAGCAGGTTAGGGCAAAAATGGGGGACTGAAGCTTTCTTT. Amino acid sequence: CASRLGQKWGTEAFF. Looking up the rest from reference TRBV2 and TRBJ1-1 gives the full variable domain: EPEVTQTPSHQVTQMGQEVILRCVPISNHLYFYWYRQILGQKVEFLVSFYNNEISEKSEIFDDQFSVERPDGSNFTLKIRSTKLEDSAMYFCASRLGQKWGTEAFFGQGTRLTVV.

The chain couples TRBV27 to TRBJ1-3; D is unclear. V was clipped by 5 bases and J by 4 bases, with 9 bases between them. CDR1 and CDR2 (germline): MNHEY, SMNVEV (reference sequence). CDR3 length equals 13 residues. The CDR3 DNA is TGTGCCAGCAGTGGATCGAGGGGAAACACCATATATTTT. Amino acid sequence: CASSGSRGNTIYF.

J is TRBJ2-2 and V is TRBV7-9; 8 positions match TRBD1. This CDR3 region has 15 residues. Germline CDR1 is SEHNR and CDR2 is FQNEAQ (reference sequence). V was pared by 4 bases and J by 3 bases, with 4 bases of the junction left unmatched. CDR3 in DNA: TGTGCCAGCAGCTCCTCAGGGGGCCACACCGGGGAGCTGTTTTTT. Encoded protein: CASSSSGGHTGELFF. Together with reference TRBV7-9 and TRBJ2-2, the CDR3 gives the full variable domain: DTGVSQNPRHKITKRGQNVTFRCDPISEHNRLYWYRQTLGQGPEFLTYFQNEAQLEKSRLLSDRFSAERPKGSFSTLEIQRTEQGDSAMYLCASSSSGGHTGELFFGEGSRLTVL.

Only one count was recorded for this clone. The chain employs TRBV19 and TRBJ1-1; D might be TRBD1 (5 bases). The V end was cut by 3 bases, the J end by 7 bases, with 15 bases between. Germline CDR1 is LNHDA and CDR2 is SQIVND (reference sequence). CDR3 length equals 14 residues. CDR3 nucleotides: TGTGCCAGTAGTATCCTGCAGGGATACCATGAAGCTTTCTTT. Translated: CASSILQGYHEAFF.

This chain links TRBV5-5 with TRBJ2-7, with 8 bases fitting TRBD2. Germline V gives CDR1 SGHKS, CDR2 YYEKEE (reference sequence). The CDR3 has 15 residues. The J segment lost 0 bases and the V segment lost 2 bases, leaving 4 bases of the junction unmatched. The CDR3 spells CASSLRAGDSYEQYF. The CDR3 nucleotides are TGTGCCAGCAGCTTACGAGCGGGGGACTCCTACGAGCAGTACTTC.

This clone was recorded only once. This sequence joins TRBV12-5 and TRBJ1-1; D is unclear. The germline V and J ends were trimmed by 3 bases and 4 bases, with 6 bases remaining between them. CDR3 size: 12 residues. Germline-derived CDR1 and CDR2 are LGHNT and FRNRAP. The CDR3 region has the DNA TGTGCTAGTGGTTTAATCCGCACTGAAGCTTTCTTT. It specifies CASGLIRTEAFF.

This clone occurred a few times. The V and J genes are TRBV11-1 and TRBJ2-5; maybe TRBD2 (7 bases). V lost 5 bases and J lost 4, with 20 bases in between. Germline V CDR1 and CDR2: SGHAT, FQDESV (reference sequence). This CDR3 has 16 residues. The chain's CDR3 is CASSRREGGGIETQYF. CDR3 nucleotide sequence: TGTGCCAGCAGCCGACGAGAAGGGGGGGGTATAGAGACCCAGTACTTC.

This clone has only one observation. The chain uses TRBV14 and TRBJ1-4, with D uncertain. Germline values: CDR1 SGHDN, CDR2 FVKESK. V dropped 4 bases and J dropped 2 bases, with 14 bases sitting between them. The CDR3 has 16 residues. The CDR3 DNA follows: TGTGCCAGCAGCCTCGGCAGAACGGGGACTAATGAAAAACTGTTTTTT. Protein sequence: CASSLGRTGTNEKLFF.

The V call is TRBV19, the J call TRBJ2-1, with 7 nucleotides matching TRBD1. Germline CDR1 is LNHDA and CDR2 is SQIVND (reference sequence). Germline trimming cut 5 bases from V and 8 bases from J; bases unmatched to any gene: 9. This CDR3 comprises 14 residues. The CDR3 loop is CASSSRTGRYEQFF. The CDR3 DNA reads as TGTGCCAGTAGTTCCCGGACAGGACGTTATGAGCAGTTCTTC.

The chain joins TRBV18 to TRBJ1-5; D is undetermined. The CDR3 spans 12 residues. Germline CDR1 reads KGHSH; CDR2 reads LQKENI. V lost 6 bases and J lost 6, with 9 bases in between. CDR3 coding DNA: TGTGCCAGCTCCCCAGCCGGTCAGCCCCAGCATTTT. It specifies CASSPAGQPQHF.

A remark on this clone: The same CDR3 can be traced to other DNA sequences in this sample. J is TRBJ2-7 and V is TRBV4-1, with TRBD1 matching over 8 bases. Germline values: CDR1 MGHRA, CDR2 YSYEKL. CDR3 length equals 14 residues. With 1 base clipped from V and 1 base from J, the junction kept 0 bases outside the gene matches. The CDR3 bases are TGCGCCAGCAGCCAAGGACAGGGGTCCTACGAGCAGTACTTC. Protein sequence: CASSQGQGSYEQYF.

This chain connects TRBV5-4 to TRBJ2-5; TRBD2 matches at 14 bases. Germline trimming cut 4 bases from V and 5 bases from J; bases unmatched to any gene: 7. From germline, CDR1 is SGHNT and CDR2 YYREEE (reference sequence). This CDR3 has 16 amino acids. The CDR3 region has the DNA TGTGCCAGCAGCGCAGGACTAGCGGGGGGCCCGGAGACCCAGTACTTC. Protein product: CASSAGLAGGPETQYF.

Written as DNA, the CDR3 is TGCGCCAGCAGCTTGGCCCCAATTATCAGGAATCAGGGCCCGGCGAAGGAAAAACTGTTTTTT. It is translated as CASSLAPIIRNQGPAKEKLFF. V gene TRBV5-1 combines with J gene TRBJ1-4, with a possible D match to TRBD1 (5 bases). Germline loops: CDR1 SGHRS, CDR2 YFSETQ. The CDR3 has 21 residues. Trimming stripped 0 bases from V and 8 bases from J, with 32 bases between.

The chain employs TRBV4-1 and TRBJ1-1, with D tentatively TRBD1 (5 bases). This CDR3 spans 13 amino acids. Trimming shortened V by 1 base and J by 7 bases, and 10 bases separated the two germline ends. Germline V gene sequence: CDR1 MGHRA, CDR2 YSYEKL. CDR3 DNA sequence: TGCGCCAGCAGCCAAGGTTGGGGACTTGAAGCTTTCTTT. Encoded protein: CASSQGWGLEAFF.

The chain employs TRBV5-1 and TRBJ1-6; 10 bases map to TRBD1. Trimming at V came to 5 bases and at J to 14 bases, leaving 10 bases not matched to a gene. The CDR3 spans 14 residues. Germline V gene sequence: CDR1 SGHRS, CDR2 YFSETQ. The CDR3 loop reads CASRHRDRGVSLHF. The CDR3 nucleotides read TGCGCCAGCAGGCACCGGGACAGGGGAGTATCCCTCCACTTT.

The V call is TRBV19, the J call TRBJ1-4; D may be TRBD1 (5 bases). Germline V gene lookup returns CDR1 LNHDA and CDR2 SQIVND (reference sequence). The CDR3 runs 13 residues. Between the trimmed V and J ends, which lost 7 bases and 8 bases, there was a span of 14 bases. The CDR3 spells CASKVPRGEKLFF. The CDR3 region has the DNA TGTGCCAGTAAGGTACCAAGGGGAGAAAAACTGTTTTTT. The full variable domain, completed using reference TRBV19 and TRBJ1-4, is DGGITQSPKYLFRKEGQNVTLSCEQNLNHDAMYWYRQDPGQGLRLIYYSQIVNDFQKGDIAEGYSVSREKKESFPLTVTSAQKNPTAFYLCASKVPRGEKLFFGSGTQLSVL.

V and J are TRBV19 and TRBJ1-2, with D perhaps TRBD1 (5 bases). This CDR3 spans 15 amino acids. The germline V and J ends were trimmed by 3 bases and 3 bases, with 14 bases remaining between them. Germline V CDR1 and CDR2: LNHDA, SQIVND (reference sequence). The CDR3 is CASSIGRENYYGYTF. For the CDR3, the DNA is TGTGCCAGTAGTATTGGCAGGGAAAACTACTATGGCTACACCTTC.